The clone carrying this T cell receptor beta chain has just a few counts. Its antigen remains unknown. This sample is drawn from a study of T-cell memory formation after mild COVID-19. Study as a whole: Largely donor-specific sequence clusters came from two donors.

The study's findings and limits: Clones that contracted clustered mainly in CM and EM if CD4+ and in EMRA if CD8+. SARS-CoV-2 specificity was not confirmed for second-wave clones peaking on day 37.

After 5'RACE with constant-segment primers, TCR alpha and TCR beta cDNA libraries carrying sample barcodes and UMIs were obtained. From the 5' RACE reads, TCRdb called clonotypes with MiXCR, one entry per CDR3 protein. The top ten hold roughly 21% of the sample, which has a few hundred thousand distinct CDR3 sequences, approximately 15% seen once. The sample comprised PBMCs or a T cell subset sorted from them (not recorded which). The receptor was derived from a man between 18 and 29 years old who had mild COVID-19 (a few samples of this study predate the infection). Cell type and time point are not known.

CDR3 sequence: CASGITRTGLFSYEQYF. The CDR3 coding sequence is TGTGCTAGTGGCATAACCCGGACTGGATTATTCTCCTACGAGCAGTACTTC. This sequence joins TRBV12-5 and TRBJ2-7; possibly TRBD2 for D (5 bases). Germline-derived CDR1 and CDR2 are LGHNT and FRNRAP. The CDR3 is made up of 17 amino acids. The V and J ends lost 6 bases and 0 bases respectively, with 21 bases between them.